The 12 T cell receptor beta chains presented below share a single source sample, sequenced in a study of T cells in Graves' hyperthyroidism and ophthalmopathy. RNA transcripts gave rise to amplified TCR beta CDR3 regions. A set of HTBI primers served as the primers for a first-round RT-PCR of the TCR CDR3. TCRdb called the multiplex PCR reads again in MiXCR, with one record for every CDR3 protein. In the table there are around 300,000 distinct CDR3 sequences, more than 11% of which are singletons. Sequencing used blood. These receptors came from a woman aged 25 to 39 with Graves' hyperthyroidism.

CDR3 loop: CASSRGTSGVDTQYF. CDR3 in DNA: TGTGCCAGCAGCCGCGGGACTAGCGGTGTTGATACGCAGTATTTT. The genes are TRBV7-8 and TRBJ2-3; 11 positions agree with TRBD2. CDR1 is SGHVS and CDR2 is FQNEAQ in the germline V gene. J was trimmed by 6 bases and V by 5 bases; bases with no gene match: 7. The CDR3 has 15 residues.

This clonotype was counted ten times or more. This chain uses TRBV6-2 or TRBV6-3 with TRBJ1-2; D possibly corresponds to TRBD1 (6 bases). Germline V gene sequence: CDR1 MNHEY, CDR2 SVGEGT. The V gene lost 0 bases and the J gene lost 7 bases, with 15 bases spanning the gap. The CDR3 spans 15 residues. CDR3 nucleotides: TGTGCCAGCAGTTACTCGGCTGCAGGGGTTCGTGGCTACACCTTC. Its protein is CASSYSAAGVRGYTF.

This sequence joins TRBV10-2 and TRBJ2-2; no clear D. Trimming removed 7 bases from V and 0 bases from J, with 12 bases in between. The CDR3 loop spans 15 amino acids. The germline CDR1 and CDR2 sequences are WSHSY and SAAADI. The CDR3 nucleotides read TGCGCCAGCAAGACACTGTTGTCGAACACCGGGGAGCTGTTTTTT. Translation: CASKTLLSNTGELFF.

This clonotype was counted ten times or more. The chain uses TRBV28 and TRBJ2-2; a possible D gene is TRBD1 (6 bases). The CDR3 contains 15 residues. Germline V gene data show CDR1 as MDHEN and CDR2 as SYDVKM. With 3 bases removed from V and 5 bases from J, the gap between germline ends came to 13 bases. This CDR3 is CASSFGAGDTGELFF. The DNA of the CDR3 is TGTGCCAGCAGTTTCGGGGCAGGGGATACCGGGGAGCTGTTTTTT.

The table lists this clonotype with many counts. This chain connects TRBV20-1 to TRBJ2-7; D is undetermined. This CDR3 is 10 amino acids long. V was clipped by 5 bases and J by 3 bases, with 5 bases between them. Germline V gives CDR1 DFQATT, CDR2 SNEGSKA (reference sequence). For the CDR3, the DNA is TGCAGTGCTTTCTACTACGAGCAGTACTTC. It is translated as CSAFYYEQYF.

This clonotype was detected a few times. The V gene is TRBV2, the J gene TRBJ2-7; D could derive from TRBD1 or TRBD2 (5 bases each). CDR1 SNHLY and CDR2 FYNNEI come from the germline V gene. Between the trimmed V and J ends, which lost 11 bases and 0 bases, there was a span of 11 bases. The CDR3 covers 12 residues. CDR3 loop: CARGRGSYEQYF. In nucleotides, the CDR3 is TGTGCCCGGGGTAGGGGCTCCTACGAGCAGTACTTC.

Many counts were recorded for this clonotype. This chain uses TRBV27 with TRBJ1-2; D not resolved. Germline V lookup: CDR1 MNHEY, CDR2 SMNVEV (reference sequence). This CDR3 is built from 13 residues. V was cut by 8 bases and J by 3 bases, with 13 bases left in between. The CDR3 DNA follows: TGTGCCAGCTCCCCCACTGCTGACTATGGCTACACCTTC. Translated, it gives CASSPTADYGYTF.

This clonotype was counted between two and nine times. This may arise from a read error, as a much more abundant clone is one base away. The CDR3 loop reads CASSYAEVGGDSGELFF. CDR3 DNA: TGTGCCAGCAGTTATGCAGAGGTGGGGGGGGATTCCGGGGAGCTGTTTTTT. The chain recombines TRBV6-5 with TRBJ2-2; 7 nucleotides agree with TRBD2. Germline CDR1 and CDR2: MNHEY and SVGAGI. CDR3 size: 17 residues. The junction had 13 bases not matched to a gene; V was cut back by 3 bases and J by 6 bases.

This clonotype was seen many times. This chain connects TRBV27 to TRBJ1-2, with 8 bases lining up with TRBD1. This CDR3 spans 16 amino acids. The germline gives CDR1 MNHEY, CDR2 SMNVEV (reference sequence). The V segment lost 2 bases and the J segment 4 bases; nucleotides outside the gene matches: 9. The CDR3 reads CASSLRQGNPLYGYTF. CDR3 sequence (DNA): TGTGCCAGCAGTTTACGACAGGGGAATCCCCTCTATGGCTACACCTTC.

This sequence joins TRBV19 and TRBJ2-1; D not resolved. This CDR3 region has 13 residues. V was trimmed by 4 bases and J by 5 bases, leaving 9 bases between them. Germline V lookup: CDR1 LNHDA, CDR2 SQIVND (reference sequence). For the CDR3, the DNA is TGTGCCAGTAGTACGTCCCGTAACAATGAGCAGTTCTTC. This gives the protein CASSTSRNNEQFF.

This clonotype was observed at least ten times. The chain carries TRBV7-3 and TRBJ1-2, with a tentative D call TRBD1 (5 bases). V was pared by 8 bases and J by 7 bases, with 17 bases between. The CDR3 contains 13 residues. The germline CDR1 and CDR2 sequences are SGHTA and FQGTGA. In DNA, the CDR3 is TGTGCCAGCGGCACGGTGGGGGGACCTGGCTACACCTTC. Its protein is CASGTVGGPGYTF.

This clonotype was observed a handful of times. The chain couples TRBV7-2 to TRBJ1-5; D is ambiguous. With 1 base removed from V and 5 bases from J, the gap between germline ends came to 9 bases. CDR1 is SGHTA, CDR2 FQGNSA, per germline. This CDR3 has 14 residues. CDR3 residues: CASSLEGGHQPQHF. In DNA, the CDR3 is TGTGCCAGCAGCTTAGAAGGCGGTCATCAGCCCCAGCATTTT. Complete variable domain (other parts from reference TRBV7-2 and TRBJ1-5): GAGVSQSPSNKVTEKGKDVELRCDPISGHTALYWYRQSLGQGLEFLIYFQGNSAPDKSGLPSDRFSAERTGGSVSTLTIQRTQQEDSAVYLCASSLEGGHQPQHFGDGTRLSIL.